This TCR beta chain emerged from a study of T cells in Graves' hyperthyroidism and ophthalmopathy. Amplification of TCR beta CDR3 regions was performed using RNA transcripts as template. In the first-round RT-PCR of the TCR CDR3, the HTBI primer set was used. TCRdb reanalysed the multiplex PCR reads using MiXCR and keeps one entry per CDR3 protein. The sample includes some 600,000 distinct CDR3 sequences, roughly 50% of them seen just once. Study results and limitations: Blood also contained most expanded thyroid clonotypes above 0.001. Ophthalmopathy and stable hyperthyroidism were separated by a 13 V-J model. Ophthalmopathy was predicted by the model a median of 6.5 months ahead of onset.

Notes on this clonotype: Its antigen is currently unknown.

CDR1 and CDR2 (germline): LNHDA, SQIVND (reference sequence). V was pared by 7 bases and J by 3 bases, with 9 bases of the junction left unmatched. The CDR3 is 14 amino acids. This receptor was obtained from a woman in her late teens or twenties with Graves' hyperthyroidism. The chain combines TRBV19 with TRBJ2-7; 7 bases align to TRBD1. Sequenced: peripheral blood or thyroid tissue (not recorded which). The CDR3 protein is CASNRRQGDYEQYF. In DNA form, the CDR3 reads TGTGCCAGTAACCGAAGACAGGGAGACTACGAGCAGTACTTC. The whole variable domain, filled in from reference TRBV19 and TRBJ2-7, reads DGGITQSPKYLFRKEGQNVTLSCEQNLNHDAMYWYRQDPGQGLRLIYYSQIVNDFQKGDIAEGYSVSREKKESFPLTVTSAQKNPTAFYLCASNRRQGDYEQYFGPGTRLTVT.